This TCR beta chain appears in the sequencing data of a study of CD8 T cells in ankylosing spondylitis. Points from the study as a whole: Eight or nine highly homologous variants formed a TCR beta motif that appeared characteristic of ankylosing spondylitis blood. Disease-linked clones bore a CD8+ phenotype, appearing relatively rarely in peripheral blood. Clones tied to disease were said to be significantly enriched in matched ankylosing spondylitis synovial fluid. Earlier studies detected some motif variants in reactive arthritis synovial fluid and blood.

This clonotype was counted between two and nine times. The antigen is unknown. This CDR3 contains 16 residues. The ends were cut back, 3 bases at V and 4 bases at J, with 18 bases in the middle. By quantitative 5'-RACE with molecular barcodes, the TCR beta libraries were made. TCRdb reanalysed the 5' RACE reads using MiXCR and keeps one entry per CDR3 protein. This table holds over 600,000 distinct CDR3 sequences, 15% to 20% found once. J is TRBJ1-2 and V is TRBV12-3 or TRBV12-4; tentative D call: TRBD1 (6 bases). This TCR derives from a male donor with ankylosing spondylitis. The material sequenced was blood, either unsorted or a sorted T cell fraction (not recorded which). CDR3 coding DNA: TGTGCCAGCAGTTTCCGGGACATAAATCCCCTCTATGGCTACACCTTC. Amino acids: CASSFRDINPLYGYTF.